What follows are 17 T cell receptor beta chains derived from one specimen sequenced in a study of blood T cell repertoires in COVID-19. Profiling relied on immunoSEQ multiplex PCR, and the TCRdb table lists in-frame clones only, not all of them. The data show over 150,000 clones, about nine tenths seen once. Sequenced sample: peripheral blood. Receptors originate from a man in his 70s with active or convalescent COVID-19.

The chain has TRBV18 and TRBJ1-1; D remains unclear. The ends were cut back, 1 base at V and 2 bases at J, with 11 bases in the middle. Germline values: CDR1 KGHSH, CDR2 LQKENI. The length of the CDR3 is 15 residues. The CDR3 sequence is CASSPRGTLNTEAFF. In DNA form, the CDR3 reads TGTGCCAGCTCACCACGAGGCACCCTCAACACTGAAGCTTTCTTT.

This clone was recorded a few times. The chain links TRBV2 to TRBJ1-2; D might be TRBD1 (5 bases). Germline values: CDR1 SNHLY, CDR2 FYNNEI. Trimming took 9 bases from V and 3 from J, leaving 11 bases between them. The CDR3 totals 12 residues. The DNA for the CDR3 is TGTGCCAGGGGGGGAAACGACTATGGCTACACCTTC. It specifies CARGGNDYGYTF.

The chain has TRBV28 and TRBJ1-2, with D uncertain. Trimming stripped 3 bases from V and 2 bases from J, with 10 bases between. Germline V gives CDR1 MDHEN, CDR2 SYDVKM. The CDR3 is 14 residues long. In nucleotides, the CDR3 is TGTGCCAGCAGTTTCGGACTCCTCAACTATGGCTACACCTTC. This sequence encodes CASSFGLLNYGYTF.

This chain links TRBV10-2 with TRBJ1-5; D unclear. This CDR3 contains 14 residues. The ends were cut back, 4 bases at V and 7 bases at J, with 14 bases in the middle. CDR1 and CDR2 (germline): WSHSY, SAAADI. DNA of the CDR3: TGCGCCAGCAGTGTCGGCGGGGTCCCGCAGCCCCAGCATTTT. Its translation: CASSVGGVPQPQHF.

CDR3 in amino acids: CASSVVGWLGSPLHF. The DNA for the CDR3 is TGTGCCAGCAGCGTAGTCGGGTGGCTGGGTTCACCCCTCCACTTT. The chain couples TRBV7-9 to TRBJ1-6; D uncertain. V was trimmed by 5 bases and J by 9 bases, leaving 17 bases between them. This CDR3 comprises 15 residues. The germline gives CDR1 SEHNR, CDR2 FQNEAQ (reference sequence).

This chain connects TRBV7-6 to TRBJ2-7; 10 positions match TRBD2. The V segment lost 1 base and the J segment 3 bases; nucleotides outside the gene matches: 6. CDR1 SGHVS and CDR2 FNYEAQ come from the germline V gene. CDR3 length: 16 residues. The CDR3 is CASSLVSSGGYYEQYF. In nucleotides, the CDR3 is TGTGCCAGCAGCTTAGTGTCTAGCGGGGGATACTACGAGCAGTACTTC.

The genes are TRBV11-3 and TRBJ2-2; D remains unclear. The CDR3 is 13 amino acids. V shed 2 bases and J shed 4 bases, with 5 bases lying between them. The germline V gene encodes CDR1 SGHNT and CDR2 YENEEA. This CDR3 is CASSLQATGELFF. The CDR3 DNA sequence: TGTGCCAGCAGCTTACAAGCCACCGGGGAGCTGTTTTTT.

The chain has TRBV7-9 and TRBJ1-5, with D possibly matching TRBD1 (5 bases). The germline V gene encodes CDR1 SEHNR and CDR2 FQNEAQ (reference sequence). This CDR3 comprises 15 residues. Between the trimmed V and J ends, which lost 3 bases and 5 bases, there was a span of 14 bases. CDR3 in DNA: TGTGCCAGCAGCTTGGGATCGGGGGGGGATCAGCCCCAGCATTTT. This gives the protein CASSLGSGGDQPQHF.

The chain is built from TRBV19 and TRBJ1-1; TRBD1 matches 7 bases. This CDR3 is built from 12 residues. The germline CDR1 and CDR2 sequences are LNHDA and SQIVND (reference sequence). V lost 7 bases to trimming and J lost 1 base; unmatched junction nucleotides: 0. In DNA, the CDR3 is TGTGCCAGTAACAGGGGGAACACTGAAGCTTTCTTT. This gives the protein CASNRGNTEAFF.

The chain joins TRBV5-1 to TRBJ1-2; D is unresolved. Deletions cut 0 bases from V and 4 bases from J, with 7 bases between. Germline V gene lookup returns CDR1 SGHRS and CDR2 YFSETQ. CDR3 length equals 13 residues. Written as DNA, the CDR3 is TGCGCCAGCAGCTTGGGACAATCCTATGGCTACACCTTC. This gives the protein CASSLGQSYGYTF.

The V and J genes are TRBV28 and TRBJ2-7; TRBD1 might be the D (5 bases). Germline lookup yields CDR1 MDHEN and CDR2 SYDVKM. Trimming cost V 5 bases and J 4 bases, with 12 bases left between them. The CDR3 is 13 residues long. The CDR3 region is CASSPGPPYEQYF. In DNA form, the CDR3 reads TGTGCCAGCAGTCCAGGGCCGCCTTACGAGCAGTACTTC.

The chain joins TRBV7-2 to TRBJ2-1; tentative D call: TRBD1 (6 bases). The germline CDR1 and CDR2 sequences are SGHTA and FQGNSA. The CDR3 is made up of 15 amino acids. V dropped 3 bases and J dropped 7 bases, with 16 bases sitting between them. CDR3 sequence reads: CASSFTGSSGNEQFF. The CDR3 DNA reads as TGTGCCAGCAGCTTCACAGGGTCAAGTGGAAATGAGCAGTTCTTC.

The chain carries TRBV30 and TRBJ2-6; D is possibly TRBD2 (5 bases). The germline V gene has CDR1 GTSNPN and CDR2 SVGIG (reference sequence). There are 17 residues in the CDR3. V lost 3 bases, J lost 0 bases, and 15 bases lay in between. In DNA form, the CDR3 reads TGTGCCTGGAGCCAGAGGGTGGCTTTCTCTGGGGCCAACGTCCTGACTTTC. Translating it yields CAWSQRVAFSGANVLTF.

CDR3 residues: CASSLMLTSGGDTQYF. The CDR3 nucleotides read TGTGCCAGCAGCTTAATGTTGACTAGCGGGGGAGATACGCAGTATTTT. This chain joins TRBV11-2 and TRBJ2-3; the match to TRBD2 covers 12 bases. The CDR3 covers 16 residues. In germline, CDR1 is SGHAT, CDR2 FQNNGV. Trimming took 2 bases from V and 5 from J; bases not matched to a gene: 5.

V is TRBV7-2 and J is TRBJ1-1; TRBD1 matches 8 bases. CDR1 and CDR2 (germline): SGHTA, FQGNSA. CDR3 length: 15 amino acids. V dropped 5 bases and J dropped 1; count of bases not matched to a gene: 6. The CDR3 nucleotides are TGTGCCAGCAGCGCCGACAGGGGAGGGAACACTGAAGCTTTCTTT. The encoded protein is CASSADRGGNTEAFF.

The rearrangement links TRBV7-2 to TRBJ2-5, with TRBD1 identical over 8 bases. Germline V gene data show CDR1 as SGHTA and CDR2 as FQGNSA. There are 14 residues in the CDR3. With 3 bases clipped from V and 5 bases from J, the junction kept 5 bases outside the gene matches. DNA for the CDR3: TGTGCCAGCAGCTTCCCAGGGGGCGTTGAGACCCAGTACTTC. The encoded protein is CASSFPGGVETQYF.

This clone came up once. The rearrangement joins TRBV5-1 to TRBJ2-4, with D perhaps TRBD1 (6 bases). This CDR3 has 15 amino acids. Germline CDR1 reads SGHRS; CDR2 reads YFSETQ. The V and J ends lost 6 bases and 6 bases respectively, with 19 bases between them. CDR3 loop: CASKDEPGAGNIQYF. As DNA, the CDR3 is TGCGCCAGCAAAGATGAACCAGGGGCAGGAAACATTCAGTACTTC.